What follows are 10 T cell receptor beta chains derived from one specimen sequenced in a study of T cell responses to AZD1222 COVID-19 vaccine. Here immunoSEQ multiplex PCR was the method, and the copy in TCRdb shows in-frame clones only, minus some. Of approximately 160,000 clones listed, 75% to 95% are singletons. The input for sequencing was peripheral blood, taken on day 0 of AZD1222 vaccination. The receptors here all came from an adult in good health.

The chain carries TRBV7-9 and TRBJ1-3, with 12 bases identical to TRBD1. After removal of 3 bases from V and 7 bases from J, the junction contained 4 bases not matched to a gene. Germline lookup yields CDR1 SEHNR and CDR2 FQNEAQ (reference sequence). CDR3 length: 15 residues. The CDR3 sequence: CASSLGQGAWNTIYF. CDR3 coding DNA: TGTGCCAGCAGCTTGGGACAGGGGGCATGGAACACCATATATTTT.

Only a few counts were recorded for this clone. This chain connects TRBV5-4 to TRBJ1-1; D gene unclear. The CDR3 spans 12 residues. Germline V lookup: CDR1 SGHNT, CDR2 YYREEE (reference sequence). Trimming took 4 bases from V and 2 from J, leaving 6 bases between them. The CDR3 DNA follows: TGTGCCAGCAGCAGAAGTAACACTGAAGCTTTCTTT. Its protein product is CASSRSNTEAFF.

The chain couples TRBV21-1 to TRBJ1-5. TRBV21-1 is a recognized pseudogene. There are 13 residues in the CDR3. As DNA, the CDR3 is TGTGCCAGCGACCCCACACGGGGTGGAGCCCAGCATTTT. Translation: CASDPTRGGAQHF.

The chain combines TRBV19 with TRBJ1-2, with 10 bases identical to TRBD1. Germline CDR1 is LNHDA and CDR2 is SQIVND (reference sequence). Trimming took 10 bases from V and 4 from J; bases not matched to a gene: 9. The length of the CDR3 is 14 residues. CDR3 DNA: TGTGCCATCAAGCGGGGACAGGGGTCCTATGGCTACACCTTC. It codes for CAIKRGQGSYGYTF.

The chain links TRBV7-9 to TRBJ1-1; the match to TRBD1 covers 7 bases. Germline loops: CDR1 SEHNR, CDR2 FQNEAQ (reference sequence). V lost 6 bases, J lost 4 bases, and 11 bases stayed unmatched. The CDR3 consists of 15 residues. The CDR3 DNA reads TGTGCCAGCAGTGAACAAGGGGGCAGCACCACTGAAGCTTTCTTT. Translation: CASSEQGGSTTEAFF.

The chain is built from TRBV6-5 and TRBJ1-1; a weak D match, TRBD1 (5 bases). This CDR3 is 14 amino acids long. V gave up 7 bases and J gave up 4 bases, with 16 bases separating them. Germline lookup yields CDR1 MNHEY and CDR2 SVGAGI. CDR3 DNA: TGTGCCAGCAATCCAAATGTTAGGGGCACTGAAGCTTTCTTT. This translates into CASNPNVRGTEAFF.

This clone was detected a few times. V is TRBV10-1 and J is TRBJ1-6; D is unclear. V lost 7 bases and J lost 6, with 13 bases in between. The CDR3 is 14 amino acids. Germline lookup yields CDR1 WNHNN and CDR2 SYGVQD (reference sequence). The CDR3 region has the DNA TGCGCCAGCATTCGGGTGACTCTTAATTCACCCCTCCACTTT. Translating it yields CASIRVTLNSPLHF.

The chain uses TRBV16 and TRBJ2-5; D perhaps matches TRBD2 (6 bases). This CDR3 is 14 amino acids long. Between the trimmed V and J ends, which lost 0 bases and 4 bases, there was a span of 9 bases. CDR1 is KGHSY, CDR2 FQNENV, per germline. The CDR3 DNA reads as TGTGCCAGCAGCCAATCGATCGGGGGAGAGACCCAGTACTTC. Translation: CASSQSIGGETQYF.

Comments on this clone: Other DNA sequences in the sample encode the same CDR3. The chain is built from TRBV18 and TRBJ1-2; TRBD1 agrees at 8 bases. CDR1 KGHSH and CDR2 LQKENI come from the germline V gene. This CDR3 is 15 amino acids long. Unmatched junction bases numbered 8, after V lost 0 bases and J lost 8 bases. The CDR3 DNA reads as TGTGCCAGCTCACCACCTGGACAGGGATGGGAGGGCTACACCTTC. This encodes CASSPPGQGWEGYTF.

The chain recombines TRBV18 with TRBJ1-1; the D is unclear. CDR1 KGHSH and CDR2 LQKENI come from the germline V gene. The CDR3 is 13 amino acids. Trimming shortened V by 6 bases and J by 1 base, and 9 bases separated the two germline ends. The CDR3 sequence is CASSSSENTEAFF. CDR3 sequence (DNA): TGTGCCAGCTCGAGCAGTGAGAACACTGAAGCTTTCTTT.